This TCR beta chain was recovered during a study of neurological immune-mediated disorders. The unsorted libraries originated from 2 million PBMCs kept at -80 C. The germline V gene encodes CDR1 SGHRS and CDR2 YFSETQ. The CDR3 length is 17 residues. V shed 3 bases and J 0 bases; nucleotides not matched to a gene: 11. Every sequencing run produced over 170 million TCR-beta sequences that came from 15-18 subjects. TCRdb reanalysed the 5' RACE reads using MiXCR and keeps one entry per CDR3 protein. The sample lists fewer than 35,000 distinct CDR3 sequences; around 4.5% were seen once. Study-level findings and limits: Multiple sclerosis, the disease with the least TCR clonal expansion, fell below healthy controls, whereas HTLV-1-associated myelopathy showed the most. Expanded clones shared no CDR3 amino acid sequences across subjects, suggesting private repertoires in all groups.

This clonotype was observed at least ten times. The antigen is not known. The sample comprised PBMCs. The TCR was taken from a man in his late teens or twenties in good health. The rearrangement uses TRBV5-1 and TRBJ1-1, with 7 bases lining up with TRBD1. This chain's CDR3 is CASSSRRGQAMNTEAFF. DNA of the CDR3: TGCGCCAGCAGCTCCCGGCGAGGACAGGCCATGAACACTGAAGCTTTCTTT.